These 21 T cell receptor beta chains came from one sample sequenced in a study of cytomegalovirus exposure and HLA in healthy donors. The PCR made use of 60 Vbeta and 13 Jbeta primers. Data came from immunoSEQ multiplex PCR; TCRdb stores just in-frame clones and leaves some out. The sample shows some 140,000 clones, roughly three quarters of them seen only once. The sequencing sample was made of PBMCs. These receptors originate from a man aged 25-40 years in good health and CMV-seropositive.

The CDR3 is CASSPWTDPQETQYF. CDR3 in DNA: TGTGCCAGCAGTCCCTGGACAGACCCGCAAGAGACCCAGTACTTC. J is TRBJ2-5 and V is TRBV27, with D possibly TRBD1 on 6 matching bases. The CDR3 is 15 amino acids. The germline gives CDR1 MNHEY, CDR2 SMNVEV (reference sequence). Trimming cost V 5 bases and J 2 bases, with 15 bases left between them.

V is TRBV7-9 and J is TRBJ2-1, with 8 bases that match TRBD2. The germline gives CDR1 SEHNR, CDR2 FQNEAQ (reference sequence). The CDR3 spans 12 residues. The chain's CDR3 is CSGRAADNEQFF. DNA of the CDR3: TGTAGCGGGAGAGCGGCCGACAATGAGCAGTTCTTC.

This clone has only a few counts. The chain carries TRBV6-5 and TRBJ2-7, with TRBD1 identical over 8 bases. The CDR3 totals 14 residues. CDR1 is MNHEY and CDR2 is SVGAGI in the germline V gene. Trimming took 5 bases from V and 2 from J; bases not matched to a gene: 5. The CDR3 sequence: CASSGTGKTYEQYF. CDR3 sequence (DNA): TGTGCCAGCAGTGGGACAGGAAAGACCTACGAGCAGTACTTC.

J is TRBJ2-3 and V is TRBV28, with TRBD1 as a possible D gene (5 bases). Trimming removed 11 bases from V and 1 base from J, with 7 bases in between. The CDR3 covers 11 residues. Germline assignment: CDR1 MDHEN and CDR2 SYDVKM. The CDR3 sequence: CAVRGTDTQYF. CDR3 DNA sequence: TGTGCCGTCAGGGGCACAGATACGCAGTATTTT. The full variable domain, in which reference TRBV28 and TRBJ2-3 provide the parts outside the CDR3, is DVKVTQSSRYLVKRTGEKVFLECVQDMDHENMFWYRQDPGLGLRLIYFSYDVKMKEKGDIPEGYSVSREKKERFSLILESASTNQTSMYLCAVRGTDTQYFGPGTRLTVL.

J is TRBJ2-7 and V is TRBV7-2, with 7 bases aligning to TRBD1. V trimming: 2 bases; J trimming: 5 bases; junction bases outside the gene matches: 3. The CDR3 length is 13 residues. The V gene's germline CDR1 is SGHTA and CDR2 FQGNSA. The CDR3 reads CASSLTGEDEQYF. CDR3 nucleotides: TGTGCCAGCAGCTTAACAGGGGAAGACGAGCAGTACTTC. Using reference TRBV7-2 and TRBJ2-7 for the parts outside the CDR3, the full variable domain is GAGVSQSPSNKVTEKGKDVELRCDPISGHTALYWYRQSLGQGLEFLIYFQGNSAPDKSGLPSDRFSAERTGGSVSTLTIQRTQQEDSAVYLCASSLTGEDEQYFGPGTRLTVT.

V gene TRBV7-2 combines with J gene TRBJ2-3; 13 bases match TRBD2. Germline values: CDR1 SGHTA, CDR2 FQGNSA. This CDR3 spans 15 amino acids. J gave up 7 bases and V 1 base, and 2 bases lay outside the gene matches. The CDR3 sequence: CASSLVGLAGNTQYF. The CDR3 DNA reads TGTGCCAGCAGCTTAGTGGGACTAGCGGGAAATACGCAGTATTTT.

The chain has TRBV2 and TRBJ2-7; 10 nucleotides line up with TRBD1. The CDR3 extends over 14 amino acids. V was clipped by 5 bases and J by 6 bases; unmatched bases: 7. Germline V lookup: CDR1 SNHLY, CDR2 FYNNEI. The CDR3 DNA is TGTGCCAGCAGTCTTGACAGGGGGCTCGGCGAGCAGTACTTC. This gives the protein CASSLDRGLGEQYF.

This chain joins TRBV15 and TRBJ1-5; no clear D. The length of the CDR3 is 15 residues. Deletions cut 0 bases from V and 3 bases from J, with 9 bases between. In germline, CDR1 is LNHNV, CDR2 YYDKDF (reference sequence). The CDR3 DNA reads as TGTGCCACCAGCAGAGATGGCGGTTTCAATCAGCCCCAGCATTTT. Translating gives CATSRDGGFNQPQHF.

V usage is TRBV5-6 and J usage is TRBJ1-1; 7 nucleotides align to TRBD1. V gave up 2 bases and J gave up 0 bases; unmatched junction bases: 4. Germline V CDR1 and CDR2: SGHDT, YYEEEE. This CDR3 comprises 15 residues. CDR3 region: CASSLGRGMNTEAFF. The CDR3 bases are TGTGCCAGCAGCTTAGGCAGGGGGATGAACACTGAAGCTTTCTTT.

This rearrangement joins TRBV5-6 to TRBJ2-5, with a tentative D call TRBD2 (6 bases). The J call may be wrong; the DNA end is better matched by TRBJ2-7. The germline V gene encodes CDR1 SGHDT and CDR2 YYEEEE. The CDR3 has 18 amino acids. The CDR3 here is CASSWRRGRAPGMDEQYF. The CDR3 bases are TGTGCCAGCAGCTGGAGGAGGGGCCGCGCTCCGGGGATGGACGAGCAGTACTTC.

This chain uses TRBV18 with TRBJ1-1, with no clear D. V gave up 2 bases and J gave up 1 base, with 5 bases separating them. The CDR3 covers 13 residues. Germline CDR1 and CDR2: KGHSH and LQKENI. The CDR3 DNA follows: TGTGCCAGCTCACCAGGGCAGAACACTGAAGCTTTCTTT. It translates to CASSPGQNTEAFF.

There are a few counts of this clone. V and J are TRBV18 and TRBJ2-1; 9 bases fit TRBD1. The CDR3 runs to 15 residues. V gave up 6 bases and J gave up 10 bases; unmatched junction bases: 13. Germline values: CDR1 KGHSH, CDR2 LQKENI. CDR3 residues: CASSIKAGQGGEQFF. Written as DNA, the CDR3 is TGTGCCAGCTCGATTAAAGCGGGACAGGGAGGGGAGCAGTTCTTC.

The rearrangement joins TRBV7-2 to TRBJ2-3, with D tentatively TRBD2 (7 bases). CDR1 and CDR2 from the germline V gene are SGHTA and FQGNSA. The CDR3 length is 16 residues. With 6 bases removed from V and 0 bases from J, the gap between germline ends came to 16 bases. The CDR3 region has the DNA TGTGCCAGCAGGAATCGGGGGGCGGGAAGCACAGATACGCAGTATTTT. It specifies CASRNRGAGSTDTQYF.

The rearrangement uses TRBV28 and TRBJ1-1, with TRBD1 matching 8 bases. V was pared by 5 bases and J by 1 base, with 6 bases of the junction left unmatched. CDR1 MDHEN and CDR2 SYDVKM come from the germline V gene. The CDR3 loop spans 15 amino acids. The CDR3 spells CASSNAGTGNTEAFF. Here the CDR3 DNA reads TGTGCCAGCAGTAATGCCGGGACAGGGAACACTGAAGCTTTCTTT.

This clone was found once. This chain connects TRBV28 to TRBJ1-2, with TRBD1 matching 7 bases. V gave up 6 bases and J gave up 7 bases; unmatched junction bases: 8. The CDR3 is made up of 13 amino acids. CDR1 and CDR2 (germline): MDHEN, SYDVKM. The CDR3 is CASRLDRVGGYTF. DNA for the CDR3: TGTGCCAGCAGATTAGACAGGGTTGGTGGCTACACCTTC.

This chain links TRBV15 with TRBJ2-5, with 7 positions matching TRBD1. Germline-derived CDR1 and CDR2 are LNHNV and YYDKDF (reference sequence). The CDR3 spans 14 residues. V shed 5 bases, J shed 11 bases, and the junction held 14 bases outside the gene matches. DNA for the CDR3: TGTGCCACCAGCTCAAGGTGGGACAGTACGGAGCAGTACTTC. This gives the protein CATSSRWDSTEQYF. Complete variable domain (other parts from reference TRBV15 and TRBJ2-5): DAMVIQNPRYQVTQFGKPVTLSCSQTLNHNVMYWYQQKSSQAPKLLFHYYDKDFNNEADTPDNFQSRRPNTSFCFLDIRSPGLGDTAMYLCATSSRWDSTEQYFGPGTRLLVL.

This clone was recorded once. V gene TRBV2 combines with J gene TRBJ2-3; D is unresolved. CDR3 length equals 17 residues. V lost 6 bases to trimming and J lost 0 bases, with 19 bases between them. Germline values: CDR1 SNHLY, CDR2 FYNNEI. CDR3 coding DNA: TGTGCCAGCAGCGGTCCCGCAGGATCTTCTAGCACAGATACGCAGTATTTT. It yields the protein CASSGPAGSSSTDTQYF.

This clone occurred a few times. V usage is TRBV7-3 and J usage is TRBJ2-5; 8 bases are a match to TRBD2. Germline CDR1 SGHTA, CDR2 FQGTGA. The CDR3 totals 15 residues. V was clipped by 2 bases and J by 5 bases; unmatched bases: 7. Here the CDR3 reads CASSLSGTSGETQYF. CDR3 nucleotide sequence: TGTGCCAGCAGCTTATCGGGGACTAGTGGCGAGACCCAGTACTTC.

The V gene is TRBV5-5, the J gene TRBJ2-7; possibly TRBD2 for D (5 bases). With 4 bases removed from V and 2 bases from J, the gap between germline ends came to 10 bases. The CDR3 covers 13 residues. Per germline, CDR1 SGHKS and CDR2 YYEKEE (reference sequence). CDR3 sequence reads: CASSEGLPYEQYF. The CDR3 DNA sequence: TGTGCCAGCAGCGAGGGTCTTCCCTACGAGCAGTACTTC.

V and J are TRBV7-2 and TRBJ1-3, with D perhaps matching TRBD1 (5 bases). The CDR3 runs to 15 residues. Germline loops: CDR1 SGHTA, CDR2 FQGNSA. V lost 1 base to trimming and J lost 4 bases, with 11 bases between them. CDR3 amino acids: CASSLEAGIGNTIYF. The DNA of the CDR3 is TGTGCCAGCAGCTTAGAAGCAGGGATCGGAAACACCATATATTTT.

This CDR3 is CASKRAGDTDTQYF. The CDR3 DNA is TGTGCCAGCAAAAGAGCGGGGGACACAGATACGCAGTATTTT. V and J are TRBV28 and TRBJ2-3; 8 bases are a match to TRBD2. From germline, CDR1 is MDHEN and CDR2 SYDVKM. This CDR3 is built from 14 residues. The V segment lost 7 bases and the J segment 2 bases; nucleotides outside the gene matches: 5.